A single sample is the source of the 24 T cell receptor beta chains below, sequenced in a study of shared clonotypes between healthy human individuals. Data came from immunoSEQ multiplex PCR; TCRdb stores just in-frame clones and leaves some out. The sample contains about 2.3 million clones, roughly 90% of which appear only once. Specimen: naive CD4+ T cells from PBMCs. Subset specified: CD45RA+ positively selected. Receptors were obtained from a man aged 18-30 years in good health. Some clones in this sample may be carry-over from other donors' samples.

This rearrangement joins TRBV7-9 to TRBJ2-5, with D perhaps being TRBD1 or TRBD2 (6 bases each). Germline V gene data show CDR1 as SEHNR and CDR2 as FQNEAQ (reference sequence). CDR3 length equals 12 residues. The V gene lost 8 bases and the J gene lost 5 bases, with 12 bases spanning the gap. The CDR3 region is CASEAGGETQYF. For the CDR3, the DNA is TGTGCCAGCGAGGCCGGGGGCGAGACCCAGTACTTC.

The CDR3 region has the DNA TGTGCCAGCACCTCCGATCAGACCCAGTACTTC. It specifies CASTSDQTQYF. The rearrangement links TRBV5-4 to TRBJ2-5; D is ambiguous. The V gene lost 6 bases and the J gene lost 6 bases, with 9 bases spanning the gap. Germline CDR1 SGHNT, CDR2 YYREEE (reference sequence). This CDR3 is 11 amino acids long.

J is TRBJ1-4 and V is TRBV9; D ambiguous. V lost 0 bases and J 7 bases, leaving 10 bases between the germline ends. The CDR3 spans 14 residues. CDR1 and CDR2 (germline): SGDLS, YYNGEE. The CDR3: CASSVDGSGEKLFF. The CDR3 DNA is TGTGCCAGCAGCGTAGACGGGTCGGGTGAAAAACTGTTTTTT. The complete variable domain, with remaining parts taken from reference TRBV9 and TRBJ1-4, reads DSGVTQTPKHLITATGQRVTLRCSPRSGDLSVYWYQQSLDQGLQFLIQYYNGEERAKGNILERFSAQQFPDLHSELNLSSLELGDSALYFCASSVDGSGEKLFFGSGTQLSVL.

CDR3: CASSVRLSKFF. The CDR3 DNA reads as TGTGCCAGTAGCGTCCGACTAAGCAAGTTCTTC. The gene calls are TRBV19 and TRBJ2-1, with D maybe TRBD2 (5 bases). Germline-derived CDR1 and CDR2 are LNHDA and SQIVND (reference sequence). CDR3 length: 11 residues. Trimming shortened V by 6 bases and J by 14 bases, and 14 bases separated the two germline ends.

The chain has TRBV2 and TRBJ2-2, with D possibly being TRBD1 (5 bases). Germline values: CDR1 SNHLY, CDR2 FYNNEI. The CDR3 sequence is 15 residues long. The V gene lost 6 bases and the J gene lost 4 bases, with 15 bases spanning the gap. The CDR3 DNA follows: TGTGCCAGCAGGCCGGTCAGGGTCGGCACCGGGGAGCTGTTTTTT. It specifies CASRPVRVGTGELFF. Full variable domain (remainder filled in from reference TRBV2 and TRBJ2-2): EPEVTQTPSHQVTQMGQEVILRCVPISNHLYFYWYRQILGQKVEFLVSFYNNEISEKSEIFDDQFSVERPDGSNFTLKIRSTKLEDSAMYFCASRPVRVGTGELFFGEGSRLTVL.

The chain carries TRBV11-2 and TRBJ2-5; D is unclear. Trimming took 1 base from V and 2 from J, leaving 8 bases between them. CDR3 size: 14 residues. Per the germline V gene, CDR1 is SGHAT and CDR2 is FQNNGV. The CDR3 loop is CASSLVVGQETQYF. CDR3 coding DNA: TGTGCCAGCAGCTTAGTCGTAGGACAAGAGACCCAGTACTTC.

CDR3 nucleotides: TGTGCCAGCAGGAACGACAGGTCTCCTAACTATGGCTACACCTTC. Its translation is CASRNDRSPNYGYTF. The chain uses TRBV6-8 and TRBJ1-2, with a possible D match to TRBD1 (6 bases). V gave up 6 bases and J gave up 0 bases, with 14 bases separating them. The germline V gene encodes CDR1 MNHGY and CDR2 SAAAGT. The CDR3 sequence is 15 residues long.

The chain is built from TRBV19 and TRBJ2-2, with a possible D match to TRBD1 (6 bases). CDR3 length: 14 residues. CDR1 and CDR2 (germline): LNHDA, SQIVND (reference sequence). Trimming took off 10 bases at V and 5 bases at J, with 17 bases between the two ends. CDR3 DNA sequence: TGTGCCACCAAGAGGGGACATGAAACCGGGGAGCTGTTTTTT. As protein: CATKRGHETGELFF.

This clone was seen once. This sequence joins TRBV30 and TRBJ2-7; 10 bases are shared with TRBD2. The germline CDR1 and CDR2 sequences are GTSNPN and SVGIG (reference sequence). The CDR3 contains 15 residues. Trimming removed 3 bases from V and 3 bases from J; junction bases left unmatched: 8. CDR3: CAWSYGLAEIYEQYF. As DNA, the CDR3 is TGTGCCTGGAGCTACGGACTAGCGGAAATCTACGAGCAGTACTTC.

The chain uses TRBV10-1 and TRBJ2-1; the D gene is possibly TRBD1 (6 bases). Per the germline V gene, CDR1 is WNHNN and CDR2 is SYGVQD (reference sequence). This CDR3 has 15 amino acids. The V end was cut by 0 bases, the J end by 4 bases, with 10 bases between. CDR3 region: CASSESGTNYNEQFF. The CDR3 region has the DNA TGCGCCAGCAGTGAGTCGGGGACAAATTACAATGAGCAGTTCTTC.

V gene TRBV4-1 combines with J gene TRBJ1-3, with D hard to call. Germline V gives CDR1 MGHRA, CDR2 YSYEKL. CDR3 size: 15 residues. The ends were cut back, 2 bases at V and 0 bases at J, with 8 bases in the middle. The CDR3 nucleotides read TGCGCCAGCAGCCAATTCAGTAACTCTGGAAACACCATATATTTT. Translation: CASSQFSNSGNTIYF.

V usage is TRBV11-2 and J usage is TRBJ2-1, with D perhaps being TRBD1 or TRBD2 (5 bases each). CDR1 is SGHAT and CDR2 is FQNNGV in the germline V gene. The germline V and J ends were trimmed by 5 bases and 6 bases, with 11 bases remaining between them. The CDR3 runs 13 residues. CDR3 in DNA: TGTGCCAGCAGCCCCGACGGGACCAATGAGCAGTTCTTC. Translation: CASSPDGTNEQFF.

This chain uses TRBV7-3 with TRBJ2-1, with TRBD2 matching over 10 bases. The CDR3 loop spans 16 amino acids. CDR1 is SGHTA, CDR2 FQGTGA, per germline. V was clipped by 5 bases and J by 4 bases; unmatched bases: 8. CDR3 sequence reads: CASSQRTSGKYNEQFF. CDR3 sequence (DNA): TGTGCCAGCAGCCAGAGGACTAGCGGAAAGTACAATGAGCAGTTCTTC.

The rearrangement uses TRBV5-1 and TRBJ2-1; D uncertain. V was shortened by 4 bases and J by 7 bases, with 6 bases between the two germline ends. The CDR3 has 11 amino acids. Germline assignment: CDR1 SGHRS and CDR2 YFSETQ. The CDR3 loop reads CASSVANEQFF. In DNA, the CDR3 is TGCGCCAGCAGCGTAGCTAATGAGCAGTTCTTC.

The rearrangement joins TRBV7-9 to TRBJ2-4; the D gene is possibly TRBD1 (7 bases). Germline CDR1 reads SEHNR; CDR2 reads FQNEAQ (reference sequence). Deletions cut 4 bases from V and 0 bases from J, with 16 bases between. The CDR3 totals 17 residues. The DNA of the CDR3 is TGTGCCAGCAGCTCCGGGGGACAGACACTAGCCAAAAACATTCAGTACTTC. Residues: CASSSGGQTLAKNIQYF.

CDR3 amino acids: CASSRLAGAPYEQYF. The CDR3 bases are TGTGCCAGTAGTAGACTAGCGGGAGCCCCCTACGAGCAGTACTTC. The genes are TRBV19 and TRBJ2-7; TRBD2 matches 12 bases. CDR3 size: 15 residues. V trimming: 4 bases; J trimming: 2 bases; junction bases outside the gene matches: 3. Germline V gives CDR1 LNHDA, CDR2 SQIVND (reference sequence).

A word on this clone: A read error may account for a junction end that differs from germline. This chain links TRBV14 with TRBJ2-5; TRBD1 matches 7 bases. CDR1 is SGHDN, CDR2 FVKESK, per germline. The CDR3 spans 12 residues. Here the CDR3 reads CASSQITGQPHF. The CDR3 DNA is TGTGCCAGCAGCCAAATTACGGGACAGCCCCACTTC.

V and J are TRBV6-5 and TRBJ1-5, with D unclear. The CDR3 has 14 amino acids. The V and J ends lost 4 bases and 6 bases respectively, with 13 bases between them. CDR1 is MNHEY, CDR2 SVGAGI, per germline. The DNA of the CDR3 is TGTGCCAGCAGTTCCCCATCTAGCCGTCAGCCCCAGCATTTT. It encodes CASSSPSSRQPQHF.

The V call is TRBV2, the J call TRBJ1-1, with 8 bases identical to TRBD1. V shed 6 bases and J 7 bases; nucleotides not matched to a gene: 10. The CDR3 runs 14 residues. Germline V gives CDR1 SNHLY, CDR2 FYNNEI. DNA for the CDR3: TGTGCCAGCAGAATACTGACAGGGGAAGATGAAGCTTTCTTT. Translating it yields CASRILTGEDEAFF.

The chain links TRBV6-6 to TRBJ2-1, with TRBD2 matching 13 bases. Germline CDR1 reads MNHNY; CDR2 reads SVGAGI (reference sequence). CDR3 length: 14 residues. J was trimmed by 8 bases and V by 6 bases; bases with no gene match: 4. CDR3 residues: CASRRLAGGYEQFF. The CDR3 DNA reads TGTGCCAGCAGACGACTAGCGGGAGGTTATGAGCAGTTCTTC.

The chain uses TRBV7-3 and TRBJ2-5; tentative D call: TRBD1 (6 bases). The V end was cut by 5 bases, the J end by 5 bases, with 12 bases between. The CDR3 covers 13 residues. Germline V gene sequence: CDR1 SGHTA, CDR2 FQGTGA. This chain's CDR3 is CASSVDRLETQYF. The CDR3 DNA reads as TGTGCCAGCAGCGTCGACAGGCTGGAGACCCAGTACTTC. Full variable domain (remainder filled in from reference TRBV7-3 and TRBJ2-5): GAGVSQTPSNKVTEKGKYVELRCDPISGHTALYWYRQSLGQGPEFLIYFQGTGAADDSGLPNDRFFAVRPEGSVSTLKIQRTERGDSAVYLCASSVDRLETQYFGPGTRLLVL.

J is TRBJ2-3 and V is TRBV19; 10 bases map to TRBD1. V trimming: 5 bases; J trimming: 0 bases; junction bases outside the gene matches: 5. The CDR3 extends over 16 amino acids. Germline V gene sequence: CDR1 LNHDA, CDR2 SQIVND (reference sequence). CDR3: CASSARQGASTDTQYF. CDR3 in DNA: TGTGCCAGTAGTGCCCGACAGGGGGCAAGCACAGATACGCAGTATTTT. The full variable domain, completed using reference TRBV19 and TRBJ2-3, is DGGITQSPKYLFRKEGQNVTLSCEQNLNHDAMYWYRQDPGQGLRLIYYSQIVNDFQKGDIAEGYSVSREKKESFPLTVTSAQKNPTAFYLCASSARQGASTDTQYFGPGTRLTVL.

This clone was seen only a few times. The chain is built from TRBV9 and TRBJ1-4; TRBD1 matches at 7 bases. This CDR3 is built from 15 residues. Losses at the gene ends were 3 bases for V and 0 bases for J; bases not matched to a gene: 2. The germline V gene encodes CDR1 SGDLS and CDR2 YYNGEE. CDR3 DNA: TGTGCCAGCAGCGGACAGGGTACAACTAATGAAAAACTGTTTTTT. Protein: CASSGQGTTNEKLFF. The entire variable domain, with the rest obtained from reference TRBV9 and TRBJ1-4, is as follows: DSGVTQTPKHLITATGQRVTLRCSPRSGDLSVYWYQQSLDQGLQFLIQYYNGEERAKGNILERFSAQQFPDLHSELNLSSLELGDSALYFCASSGQGTTNEKLFFGSGTQLSVL.

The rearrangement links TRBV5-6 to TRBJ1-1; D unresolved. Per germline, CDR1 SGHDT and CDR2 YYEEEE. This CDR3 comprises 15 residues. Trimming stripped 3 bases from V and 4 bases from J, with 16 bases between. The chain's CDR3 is CASSSPRTGGTEAFF. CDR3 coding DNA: TGTGCCAGCAGCTCCCCTCGGACCGGTGGCACTGAAGCTTTCTTT.